These T cell receptor beta chains were read from a single sample in a study of shared clonotypes between healthy human individuals. Generated by immunoSEQ multiplex PCR, the TCRdb table keeps only in-frame clones and is missing some. The top ten clones hold roughly 1.1% of a sample with about 2 million clones, about 95% of them seen once. Material for sequencing was naive CD8+ T cells sorted from blood. The receptor source for this set is a man between 18 and 29 years old in good health. Both conserved end residues are part of each CDR3. D genes are given only for firm matches. The size entry is marked missing in some rows and otherwise reads once, few, many or a size class.

v_gene: TRBV4-3
abundance: -
d_gene: -
j_gene: TRBJ1-2
CDR3nt: TGCGCCAGCAGCCAAGAGTCCGGGACCTATGGCTACACCTTC
CDR3aa: CASSQESGTYGYTF

v_gene: TRBV7-8
abundance: -
d_gene: -
j_gene: TRBJ2-2
CDR3nt: TGTGCCAGCAGCTTAGAGTCGACACCCGTGAGCGGGGAGCTGTTTTTT
CDR3aa: CASSLESTPVSGELFF

v_gene: TRBV6-1
abundance: -
d_gene: -
j_gene: TRBJ2-7
CDR3nt: TGTGCCAGCAGTCTCGGCGGGACCTACGAGCAGTACTTC
CDR3aa: CASSLGGTYEQYF

v_gene: TRBV6-1
abundance: once
d_gene: TRBD2
j_gene: TRBJ2-1
CDR3nt: TGTGCCAGCAGTGAAGTTCCGGGACTAGCCAATGAGCAGTTCTTC
CDR3aa: CASSEVPGLANEQFF

v_gene: TRBV27
abundance: -
d_gene: -
j_gene: TRBJ2-5
CDR3nt: TGTGCCAGCAGTTTATCGGGGCCGGGGGAGACCCAGTACTTC
CDR3aa: CASSLSGPGETQYF

v_gene: TRBV6-5
abundance: -
d_gene: -
j_gene: TRBJ1-3
CDR3nt: TGTGCCAGCAGGGCTGGAAACACCATATATTTT
CDR3aa: CASRAGNTIYF

v_gene: TRBV30
abundance: -
d_gene: -
j_gene: TRBJ1-2
CDR3nt: TGTGCCTCCGACGGTGGCTATGGCTACACCTTC
CDR3aa: CASDGGYGYTF

v_gene: TRBV27
abundance: -
d_gene: TRBD1
j_gene: TRBJ2-7
CDR3nt: TGTGCCAGCAGTCCGTTAGCCCGACAGGGGCAGCACGAGCAGTACTTC
CDR3aa: CASSPLARQGQHEQYF

v_gene: TRBV29-1
abundance: -
d_gene: -
j_gene: TRBJ1-2
CDR3nt: TGCAGCGTGGAAACAGGGATAACGGGGGATGGCTACACCTTC
CDR3aa: CSVETGITGDGYTF

v_gene: TRBV5-1
abundance: -
d_gene: TRBD2
j_gene: TRBJ2-7
CDR3nt: TGCGCCAGCAGCTTGGCCGATTCTATGGCTAGCGGCTCCTACGAGCAGTACTTC
CDR3aa: CASSLADSMASGSYEQYF

v_gene: TRBV7-9
abundance: -
d_gene: -
j_gene: TRBJ2-5
CDR3nt: TGTGCCAGCAGCTTAGCAGGGTGGCAGGGACTCGAAGAGACCCAGTACTTC
CDR3aa: CASSLAGWQGLEETQYF

v_gene: TRBV9
abundance: -
d_gene: -
j_gene: TRBJ1-2
CDR3nt: TGTGCCAGCAGCGCCGAGGTGGGGCCCTATGGCTACACCTTC
CDR3aa: CASSAEVGPYGYTF

v_gene: TRBV7-9
abundance: once
d_gene: -
j_gene: TRBJ2-1
CDR3nt: TGTGCCAGCAGCTTAGTATCGGGTAGTCGCGGTGAGCAGTTCTTC
CDR3aa: CASSLVSGSRGEQFF

v_gene: TRBV9
abundance: -
d_gene: -
j_gene: TRBJ2-5
CDR3nt: TGTGCCAGCAGCGTAGTAGGGGGAGAGACCCAGTACTTC
CDR3aa: CASSVVGGETQYF

v_gene: TRBV5-6
abundance: -
d_gene: -
j_gene: TRBJ1-1
CDR3nt: TGTGCCAGCAGCCTGGGTTGGCCCATGGGGACTGAAGCTTTCTTT
CDR3aa: CASSLGWPMGTEAFF

v_gene: TRBV5-6
abundance: -
d_gene: -
j_gene: TRBJ2-7
CDR3nt: TGTGCCAGCAGCTTGCGGACTGCCGTGGACGAGCAGTACTTC
CDR3aa: CASSLRTAVDEQYF

v_gene: TRBV13
abundance: -
d_gene: TRBD2
j_gene: TRBJ2-1
CDR3nt: TGTGCCAGCACTCTAGCGGGACCAAACAATGAGCAGTTCTTC
CDR3aa: CASTLAGPNNEQFF

v_gene: TRBV11-2
abundance: -
d_gene: TRBD2
j_gene: TRBJ2-7
CDR3nt: TGTGCCAGCAGCTTGCGGCGGGGGGTCTACGAGCAGTACTTC
CDR3aa: CASSLRRGVYEQYF

v_gene: TRBV6-1
abundance: -
d_gene: TRBD2
j_gene: TRBJ2-5
CDR3nt: TGTGCCAGCAGTCCTCTAGCGGGGGTAGAGACCCAGTACTTC
CDR3aa: CASSPLAGVETQYF

v_gene: TRBV15
abundance: -
d_gene: -
j_gene: TRBJ2-6
CDR3nt: TGTGCCACCAGCAGAGATCTGTACCGGGACCCCTACTCTGGGGCCAACGTCCTGACTTTC
CDR3aa: CATSRDLYRDPYSGANVLTF

v_gene: TRBV27
abundance: -
d_gene: -
j_gene: TRBJ1-4
CDR3nt: TGTGCCAGCAGTTTAATTATGTCCGGTGGCGTCGAAAAACTGTTTTTT
CDR3aa: CASSLIMSGGVEKLFF

v_gene: TRBV27
abundance: -
d_gene: -
j_gene: TRBJ2-7
CDR3nt: TGTGCCAGCAGCGACCTCGGTCGGAGTCTGACCTACGAGCAGTACTTC
CDR3aa: CASSDLGRSLTYEQYF

v_gene: TRBV6-5
abundance: -
d_gene: -
j_gene: TRBJ2-1
CDR3nt: TGTGCCAGCAGTGCGGACGGCTCCTACAATGAGCAGTTCTTC
CDR3aa: CASSADGSYNEQFF

v_gene: TRBV2
abundance: -
d_gene: -
j_gene: TRBJ2-2
CDR3nt: TGTGCCAGCGAGACCGTGTCCACAGGGACTGGAACCGGGGAGCTGTTTTTT
CDR3aa: CASETVSTGTGTGELFF

v_gene: TRBV5-8
abundance: -
d_gene: -
j_gene: TRBJ1-1
CDR3nt: TGTGCCAGCAACCTTCGGGGGGCAGAGGACACTGAAGCTTTCTTT
CDR3aa: CASNLRGAEDTEAFF

v_gene: TRBV9
abundance: -
d_gene: -
j_gene: TRBJ2-2
CDR3nt: TGTGCCAGCAGCATGATGGTAGGGGAAACCGGGGAGCTGTTTTTT
CDR3aa: CASSMMVGETGELFF

v_gene: TRBV7-6
abundance: -
d_gene: TRBD1
j_gene: TRBJ2-7
CDR3nt: TGTGCCAGCAGCTCAGCTATGGGACAGGGGATTTCCTACGAGCAGTACTTC
CDR3aa: CASSSAMGQGISYEQYF

v_gene: TRBV6-5
abundance: -
d_gene: -
j_gene: TRBJ2-3
CDR3nt: TGTGCCAGCAGTTACTTCTCCCCCACAGATACGCAGTATTTT
CDR3aa: CASSYFSPTDTQYF

v_gene: TRBV7-3
abundance: -
d_gene: TRBD2
j_gene: TRBJ2-1
CDR3nt: TGTGCCAGCAGCCACCCCGGGACTAGCAATGAGCAGTTCTTC
CDR3aa: CASSHPGTSNEQFF

v_gene: TRBV4-1
abundance: -
d_gene: -
j_gene: TRBJ2-3
CDR3nt: TGCGCCAGCAGCCTCCCGGGGCGGGTAGATACGCAGTATTTT
CDR3aa: CASSLPGRVDTQYF

v_gene: TRBV4-1
abundance: -
d_gene: TRBD2
j_gene: TRBJ2-7
CDR3nt: TGCGCCAGCAGCCAAATCGGACTAGCGGGAAGTGGCTACGAGCAGTACTTC
CDR3aa: CASSQIGLAGSGYEQYF

v_gene: TRBV12-5
abundance: -
d_gene: TRBD1
j_gene: TRBJ2-7
CDR3nt: TGTGCTAGTGGGGCCACAGGGGGCATCGACGAGCAGTACTTC
CDR3aa: CASGATGGIDEQYF

v_gene: TRBV28
abundance: -
d_gene: TRBD1
j_gene: TRBJ1-4
CDR3nt: TGTGCCAGCAGTCCCCGGACAGGGGTAACTAATGAAAAACTGTTTTTT
CDR3aa: CASSPRTGVTNEKLFF

v_gene: TRBV7-6
abundance: -
d_gene: -
j_gene: TRBJ2-1
CDR3nt: TGTGCCAGCAGCTTAGAATTGGGGGTGGGATTAAGCTCCTACAATGAGCAGTTCTTC
CDR3aa: CASSLELGVGLSSYNEQFF

v_gene: TRBV25-1
abundance: -
d_gene: -
j_gene: TRBJ2-5
CDR3nt: TGTGCCAGCAGTGGCCCCAGGACACCCAATTTCCAAGAGACCCAGTACTTC
CDR3aa: CASSGPRTPNFQETQYF

v_gene: TRBV6-5
abundance: -
d_gene: -
j_gene: TRBJ2-4
CDR3nt: TGTGCCAGCAGCCACCAGGCTGGACAAGGGAACATTCAGTACTTC
CDR3aa: CASSHQAGQGNIQYF

v_gene: TRBV6-5
abundance: -
d_gene: -
j_gene: TRBJ1-4
CDR3nt: TGTGCCAGCAGTTACAAAGGGGTTGGGGAAAAACTGTTTTTT
CDR3aa: CASSYKGVGEKLFF

v_gene: TRBV11-2
abundance: -
d_gene: TRBD2
j_gene: TRBJ2-7
CDR3nt: TGTGCCAGCAGCTTAGGACTAGCGGAGACCTACGAGCAGTACTTC
CDR3aa: CASSLGLAETYEQYF

v_gene: TRBV30
abundance: -
d_gene: -
j_gene: TRBJ1-1
CDR3nt: TGTGCCTGGACTGTTGGGATTTTGAACACTGAAGCTTTCTTT
CDR3aa: CAWTVGILNTEAFF

v_gene: TRBV27
abundance: -
d_gene: -
j_gene: TRBJ1-6
CDR3nt: TGTGCCAGCAGTTTCCACGGGGGGTCGAATTCACCCCTCCACTTT
CDR3aa: CASSFHGGSNSPLHF

v_gene: TRBV4-3
abundance: -
d_gene: -
j_gene: TRBJ2-5
CDR3nt: TGCGCCAGCAGCCAAGAAGGGGGCCAAGAGACCCAGTACTTC
CDR3aa: CASSQEGGQETQYF

v_gene: TRBV5-6
abundance: -
d_gene: -
j_gene: TRBJ2-1
CDR3nt: TGTGCCAGCAGCTACACTACAGGAGGCAATGAGCAGTTCTTC
CDR3aa: CASSYTTGGNEQFF

v_gene: TRBV9
abundance: -
d_gene: -
j_gene: TRBJ2-3
CDR3nt: TGTGCCAGCAGCGTAGGGCTCGGGAGAGATACGCAGTATTTT
CDR3aa: CASSVGLGRDTQYF

v_gene: TRBV13
abundance: -
d_gene: TRBD2
j_gene: TRBJ2-7
CDR3nt: TGTGCCAGCAGTTTTCGACTAGCGGGCCTATACGAGCAGTACTTC
CDR3aa: CASSFRLAGLYEQYF

v_gene: TRBV10-2
abundance: -
d_gene: TRBD2
j_gene: TRBJ2-5
CDR3nt: TGCGCCAGCAGTGAGACGGTAGCGGGGGGAGAGACCCAGTACTTC
CDR3aa: CASSETVAGGETQYF

v_gene: TRBV13
abundance: -
d_gene: TRBD1
j_gene: TRBJ1-2
CDR3nt: TGTGCCAGCACTACTCTAGGGACAGGGGGAACTCCGGACTATGGCTACACCTTC
CDR3aa: CASTTLGTGGTPDYGYTF

v_gene: TRBV4-3
abundance: -
d_gene: TRBD2
j_gene: TRBJ2-1
CDR3nt: TGCGCCAGCAGCCCACACACTAGCGGGAGTGACAATGAGCAGTTCTTC
CDR3aa: CASSPHTSGSDNEQFF

v_gene: TRBV4-1
abundance: -
d_gene: -
j_gene: TRBJ2-7
CDR3nt: TGCGCCAGCAGCCAAGATTGGGAGTTCCGCGAGCAGTACTTC
CDR3aa: CASSQDWEFREQYF

v_gene: TRBV5-6
abundance: -
d_gene: TRBD2
j_gene: TRBJ2-7
CDR3nt: TGTGCCAGCAGCTTCGCGGGAGTAGAGTACGAGCAGTACTTC
CDR3aa: CASSFAGVEYEQYF

v_gene: TRBV4-1
abundance: -
d_gene: TRBD1
j_gene: TRBJ1-2
CDR3nt: TGCGCCAGCAGCCTCTCCGGGGGGACAGGGTCATCCGGCTACACCTTC
CDR3aa: CASSLSGGTGSSGYTF

v_gene: TRBV7-9
abundance: -
d_gene: -
j_gene: TRBJ2-5
CDR3nt: TGTGCCAGCAGCGATGGGTTCGGGCAGCTCCGGACCCAGTACTTC
CDR3aa: CASSDGFGQLRTQYF

v_gene: TRBV10-3
abundance: -
d_gene: -
j_gene: TRBJ2-1
CDR3nt: TGTGCCATCAGTGATGGGGACCCTACGCCCAATGAGCAGTTCTTC
CDR3aa: CAISDGDPTPNEQFF

v_gene: TRBV7-2
abundance: -
d_gene: -
j_gene: TRBJ1-5
CDR3nt: TGTGCCAGCAGCCCGATATCAGGGTCCAATCAGCCCCAGCATTTT
CDR3aa: CASSPISGSNQPQHF

v_gene: TRBV4-1
abundance: -
d_gene: -
j_gene: TRBJ2-5
CDR3nt: TGCGCCAGCAGCCTTCAGGGCATAGGAGAGACCCAGTACTTC
CDR3aa: CASSLQGIGETQYF

v_gene: TRBV15
abundance: -
d_gene: -
j_gene: TRBJ1-1
CDR3nt: TGTGCCACCAGCAGAAAGGTTGGCACTGAAGCTTTCTTT
CDR3aa: CATSRKVGTEAFF

v_gene: TRBV13
abundance: -
d_gene: TRBD2
j_gene: TRBJ2-7
CDR3nt: TGTGCCAGCAGCTTCCGCGGGAGATCCTACGAGCAGTACTTC
CDR3aa: CASSFRGRSYEQYF